Listed below are T cell receptor beta chains from one sample, sequenced in a study of blood T cell repertoires in COVID-19. Data came from immunoSEQ multiplex PCR; TCRdb stores just in-frame clones and leaves some out. The profile shows 250,000 to 350,000 clones, 80% to 90% of them singletons. The specimen sequenced was PBMCs or T cells enriched from blood (not recorded which). These receptors originate from a woman aged 25-40 years who had recovered from COVID-19. CDR3s include the opening cysteine and the closing phenylalanine or tryptophan. D genes are given only for firm matches. Clone size is stated in some rows and not others, as once, few, many or a class when expanded.

D gene	V gene	J gene	clone size	CDR3 protein	CDR3 DNA
.	TRBV10-3	TRBJ1-5	.	CAISEQGSGQPQHF	TGTGCCATCAGTGAGCAGGGGTCGGGTCAGCCCCAGCATTTT
TRBD1	TRBV28	TRBJ1-2	few	CASRGTGGDYGYTF	TGTGCCAGCAGGGGGACAGGGGGAGACTATGGCTACACCTTC
.	TRBV5-1	TRBJ1-3	.	CASTDLRVDTIYF	TGCGCCAGCACCGACTTACGGGTGGACACCATATATTTT
TRBD2	TRBV28	TRBJ2-1	.	CASSLHLAEIYNEQFF	TGTGCCAGCAGTTTACATCTAGCGGAGATATACAATGAGCAGTTCTTC
.	TRBV28	TRBJ1-1	.	CASSPQGLGNTEAFF	TGTGCCAGCAGTCCACAGGGTTTGGGGAACACTGAAGCTTTCTTT
TRBD2	TRBV18	TRBJ2-7	.	CASSPQSGGLSYEQYF	TGTGCCAGCTCACCACAGAGCGGGGGCCTCTCCTACGAGCAGTACTTC
TRBD2	TRBV25-1	TRBJ2-7	.	CASSNPGLAGYEQYF	TGTGCCAGCAGTAACCCCGGACTAGCGGGGTACGAGCAGTACTTC
.	TRBV24-1	TRBJ1-1	.	CATSAGNTEAFF	TGTGCCACCAGTGCAGGGAACACTGAAGCTTTCTTT
TRBD1	TRBV27	TRBJ1-2	.	CASSSGNWGQITDYGYTF	TGTGCCAGCAGTTCGGGGAACTGGGGACAGATAACAGACTATGGCTACACCTTC
TRBD2	TRBV3-1/TRBV3-2	TRBJ2-1	.	CASSQVSSRSGGYNEQFF	TGTGCCAGCAGCCAAGTGAGTTCTAGGAGCGGGGGGTACAATGAGCAGTTCTTC
.	TRBV5-1	TRBJ1-2	once	CASSLEWTVTNYGYTF	TGCGCCAGCAGCTTGGAATGGACAGTTACTAACTATGGCTACACCTTC
.	TRBV18	TRBJ1-4	.	CASSPRQSLLNEKLFF	TGTGCCAGCTCACCACGGCAGTCTCTCCTGAATGAAAAACTGTTTTTT
.	TRBV15	TRBJ1-2	.	CATSRQLNYGYTF	TGTGCCACCAGTCGACAGCTGAACTATGGCTACACCTTC
.	TRBV27	TRBJ1-5	.	CASSSEFMGGSNQPQHF	TGTGCCAGCAGTTCGGAGTTTATGGGGGGGAGCAATCAGCCCCAGCATTTT
.	TRBV19	TRBJ1-5	.	CASRIGTGGKSAQHF	TGTGCCAGTAGGATCGGGACCGGGGGGAAATCAGCCCAGCATTTT
.	TRBV4-2	TRBJ2-3	few	CASSQEGRDTQYF	TGTGCCAGCAGCCAAGAGGGGCGGGATACGCAGTATTTT
TRBD1	TRBV2	TRBJ1-5	few	CASSTGGNQPQHF	TGTGCCAGCAGTACAGGGGGCAATCAGCCCCAGCATTTT
TRBD2	TRBV11-2	TRBJ2-1	.	CASSLEASGGPLNEQFF	TGTGCCAGCAGCTTAGAAGCTAGCGGGGGCCCCCTCAATGAGCAGTTCTTC
.	TRBV5-4	TRBJ2-1	.	CASSLGGLNEQFF	TGTGCCAGCAGCCTGGGTGGGCTCAATGAGCAGTTCTTC
TRBD1	TRBV2	TRBJ1-2	.	CASNRDRGEGYTF	TGTGCCAGCAACAGGGACAGGGGGGAGGGCTACACCTTC
.	TRBV27	TRBJ2-7	.	CASSRSGTLNPYEQYF	TGTGCCAGCAGTCGTTCCGGGACACTGAACCCCTACGAGCAGTACTTC
.	TRBV5-1	TRBJ2-3	.	CASSSPPGLSTDTQYF	TGCGCCAGCAGCTCGCCCCCGGGACTCAGCACAGATACGCAGTATTTT
TRBD2	TRBV7-2	TRBJ2-7	.	CASSPTSASSYEQYF	TGTGCCAGCAGCCCCACTAGCGCCAGCTCCTACGAGCAGTACTTC
.	TRBV5-5	TRBJ1-2	.	CASRERGNYGYTF	TGTGCCAGCAGAGAACGGGGTAACTATGGCTACACCTTC
TRBD2	TRBV7-2	TRBJ2-1	.	CASSLRWAGSGRQDEQFF	TGTGCCAGCAGCTTACGGTGGGCGGGTAGCGGGAGACAGGATGAGCAGTTCTTC
TRBD2	TRBV28	TRBJ2-4	.	CASGGGKNIQYF	TGTGCCAGCGGGGGGGGGAAAAACATTCAGTACTTC
TRBD1	TRBV14	TRBJ1-3	.	CASSLGGDGNTIYF	TGTGCCAGCAGCCTAGGGGGCGACGGAAACACCATATATTTT
TRBD1	TRBV10-1	TRBJ2-1	many	CASSNRGLEQFF	TGCGCCAGCAGCAACAGGGGGCTGGAGCAGTTCTTC